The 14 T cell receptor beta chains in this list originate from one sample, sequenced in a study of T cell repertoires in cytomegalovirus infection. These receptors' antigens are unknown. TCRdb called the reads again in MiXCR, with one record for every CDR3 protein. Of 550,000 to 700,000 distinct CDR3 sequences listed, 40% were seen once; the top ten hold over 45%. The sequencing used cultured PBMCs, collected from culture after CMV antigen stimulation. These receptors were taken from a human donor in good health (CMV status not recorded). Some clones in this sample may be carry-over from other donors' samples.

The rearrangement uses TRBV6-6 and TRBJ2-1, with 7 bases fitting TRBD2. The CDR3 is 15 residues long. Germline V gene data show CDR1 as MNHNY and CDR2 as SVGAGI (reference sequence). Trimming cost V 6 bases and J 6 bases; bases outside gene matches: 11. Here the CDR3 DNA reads TGTGCCAGCAGAAGGGAGGGCATTAGTGGCAATGAGCAGTTCTTC. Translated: CASRREGISGNEQFF.

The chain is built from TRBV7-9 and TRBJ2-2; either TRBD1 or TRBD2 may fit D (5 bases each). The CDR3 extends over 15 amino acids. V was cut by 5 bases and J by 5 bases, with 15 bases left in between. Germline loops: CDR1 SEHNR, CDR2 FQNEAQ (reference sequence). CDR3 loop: CASSLRDLGTGELFF. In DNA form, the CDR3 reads TGTGCCAGCAGCCTCAGGGACCTGGGGACCGGGGAGCTGTTTTTT. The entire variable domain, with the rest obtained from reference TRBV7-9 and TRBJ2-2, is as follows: DTGVSQNPRHKITKRGQNVTFRCDPISEHNRLYWYRQTLGQGPEFLTYFQNEAQLEKSRLLSDRFSAERPKGSFSTLEIQRTEQGDSAMYLCASSLRDLGTGELFFGEGSRLTVL.

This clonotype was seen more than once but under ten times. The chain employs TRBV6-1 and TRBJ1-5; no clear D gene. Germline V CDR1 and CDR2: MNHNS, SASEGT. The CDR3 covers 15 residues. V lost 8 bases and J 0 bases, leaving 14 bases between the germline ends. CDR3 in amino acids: CASSDGVYSNQPQHF. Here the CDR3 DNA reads TGTGCCAGCTCGGACGGAGTCTATAGCAATCAGCCCCAGCATTTT.

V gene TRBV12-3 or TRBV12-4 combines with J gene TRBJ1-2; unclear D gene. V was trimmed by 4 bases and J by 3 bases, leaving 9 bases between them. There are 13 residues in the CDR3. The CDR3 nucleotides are TGTGCCAGCAGTTGGGGATCATACTATGGCTACACCTTC. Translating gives CASSWGSYYGYTF.

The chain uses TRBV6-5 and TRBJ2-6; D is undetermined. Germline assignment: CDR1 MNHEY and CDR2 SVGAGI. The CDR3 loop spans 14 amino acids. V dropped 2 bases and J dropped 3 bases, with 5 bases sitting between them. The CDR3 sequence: CASSYGNGANVLTF. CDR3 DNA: TGTGCCAGCAGTTACGGGAATGGGGCCAACGTCCTGACTTTC.

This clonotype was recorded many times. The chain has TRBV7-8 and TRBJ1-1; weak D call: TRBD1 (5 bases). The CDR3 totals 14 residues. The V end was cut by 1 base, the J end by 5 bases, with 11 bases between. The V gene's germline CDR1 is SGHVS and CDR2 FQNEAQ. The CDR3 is CASSLVPGGTEAFF. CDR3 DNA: TGTGCCAGCAGCTTAGTTCCCGGGGGGACTGAAGCTTTCTTT.

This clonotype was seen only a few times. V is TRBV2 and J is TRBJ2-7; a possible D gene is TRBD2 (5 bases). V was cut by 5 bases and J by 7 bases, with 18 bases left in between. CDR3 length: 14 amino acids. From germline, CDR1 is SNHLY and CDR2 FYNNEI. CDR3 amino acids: CASSWNGISGEQYF. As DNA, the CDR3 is TGTGCCAGCAGTTGGAACGGGATCTCGGGGGAGCAGTACTTC.

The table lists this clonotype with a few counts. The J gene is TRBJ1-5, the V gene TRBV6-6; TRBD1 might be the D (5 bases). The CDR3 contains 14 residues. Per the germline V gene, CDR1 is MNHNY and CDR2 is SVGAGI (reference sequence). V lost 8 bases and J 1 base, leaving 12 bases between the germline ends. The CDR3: CASLRGISNQPQHF. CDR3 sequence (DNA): TGTGCCAGCCTCCGGGGCATAAGCAATCAGCCCCAGCATTTT.

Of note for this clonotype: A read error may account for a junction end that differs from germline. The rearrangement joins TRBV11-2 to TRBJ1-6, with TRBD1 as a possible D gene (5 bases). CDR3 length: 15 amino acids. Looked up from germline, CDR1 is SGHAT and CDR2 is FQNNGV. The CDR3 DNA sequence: TGTGCCAGCAGCTTACGGGGCCAGGCTAATTCACCCCACCACTTT. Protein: CASSLRGQANSPHHF.

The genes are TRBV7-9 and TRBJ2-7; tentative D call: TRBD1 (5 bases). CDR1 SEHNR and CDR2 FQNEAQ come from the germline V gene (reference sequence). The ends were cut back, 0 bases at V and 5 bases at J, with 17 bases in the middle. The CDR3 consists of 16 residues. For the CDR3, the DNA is TGTGCCAGCAGCTTAGCGCGCGACAGTGTAGACCACGAGCAGTACTTC. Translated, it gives CASSLARDSVDHEQYF.

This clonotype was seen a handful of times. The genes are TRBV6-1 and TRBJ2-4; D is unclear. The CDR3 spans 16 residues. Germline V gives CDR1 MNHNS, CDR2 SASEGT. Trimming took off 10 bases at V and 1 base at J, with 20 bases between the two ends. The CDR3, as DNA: TGTGCCACCACTCCGGCCCTTTCTAGGGCCAAAAACATTCAGTACTTC. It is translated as CATTPALSRAKNIQYF.

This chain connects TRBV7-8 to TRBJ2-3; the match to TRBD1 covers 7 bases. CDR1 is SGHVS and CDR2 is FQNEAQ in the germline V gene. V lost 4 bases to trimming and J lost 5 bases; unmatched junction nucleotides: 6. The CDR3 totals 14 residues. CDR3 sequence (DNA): TGTGCCAGCAGCTGGGACAGTCCAAGAGATACGCAGTATTTT. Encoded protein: CASSWDSPRDTQYF.

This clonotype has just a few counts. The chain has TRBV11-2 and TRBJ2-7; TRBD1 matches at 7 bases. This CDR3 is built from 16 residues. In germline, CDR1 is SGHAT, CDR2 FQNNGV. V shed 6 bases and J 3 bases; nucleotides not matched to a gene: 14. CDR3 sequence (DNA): TGTGCCAGCAGTCGTTTAAGAGGGGGCTCATACTACGAGCAGTACTTC. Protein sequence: CASSRLRGGSYYEQYF.

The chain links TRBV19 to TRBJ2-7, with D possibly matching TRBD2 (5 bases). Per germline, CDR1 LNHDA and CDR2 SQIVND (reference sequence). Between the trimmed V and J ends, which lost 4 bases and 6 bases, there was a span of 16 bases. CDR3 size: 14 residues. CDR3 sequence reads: CASSRPAGGSEQYF. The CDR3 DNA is TGTGCCAGTAGTAGGCCCGCGGGTGGCTCCGAGCAGTACTTC.